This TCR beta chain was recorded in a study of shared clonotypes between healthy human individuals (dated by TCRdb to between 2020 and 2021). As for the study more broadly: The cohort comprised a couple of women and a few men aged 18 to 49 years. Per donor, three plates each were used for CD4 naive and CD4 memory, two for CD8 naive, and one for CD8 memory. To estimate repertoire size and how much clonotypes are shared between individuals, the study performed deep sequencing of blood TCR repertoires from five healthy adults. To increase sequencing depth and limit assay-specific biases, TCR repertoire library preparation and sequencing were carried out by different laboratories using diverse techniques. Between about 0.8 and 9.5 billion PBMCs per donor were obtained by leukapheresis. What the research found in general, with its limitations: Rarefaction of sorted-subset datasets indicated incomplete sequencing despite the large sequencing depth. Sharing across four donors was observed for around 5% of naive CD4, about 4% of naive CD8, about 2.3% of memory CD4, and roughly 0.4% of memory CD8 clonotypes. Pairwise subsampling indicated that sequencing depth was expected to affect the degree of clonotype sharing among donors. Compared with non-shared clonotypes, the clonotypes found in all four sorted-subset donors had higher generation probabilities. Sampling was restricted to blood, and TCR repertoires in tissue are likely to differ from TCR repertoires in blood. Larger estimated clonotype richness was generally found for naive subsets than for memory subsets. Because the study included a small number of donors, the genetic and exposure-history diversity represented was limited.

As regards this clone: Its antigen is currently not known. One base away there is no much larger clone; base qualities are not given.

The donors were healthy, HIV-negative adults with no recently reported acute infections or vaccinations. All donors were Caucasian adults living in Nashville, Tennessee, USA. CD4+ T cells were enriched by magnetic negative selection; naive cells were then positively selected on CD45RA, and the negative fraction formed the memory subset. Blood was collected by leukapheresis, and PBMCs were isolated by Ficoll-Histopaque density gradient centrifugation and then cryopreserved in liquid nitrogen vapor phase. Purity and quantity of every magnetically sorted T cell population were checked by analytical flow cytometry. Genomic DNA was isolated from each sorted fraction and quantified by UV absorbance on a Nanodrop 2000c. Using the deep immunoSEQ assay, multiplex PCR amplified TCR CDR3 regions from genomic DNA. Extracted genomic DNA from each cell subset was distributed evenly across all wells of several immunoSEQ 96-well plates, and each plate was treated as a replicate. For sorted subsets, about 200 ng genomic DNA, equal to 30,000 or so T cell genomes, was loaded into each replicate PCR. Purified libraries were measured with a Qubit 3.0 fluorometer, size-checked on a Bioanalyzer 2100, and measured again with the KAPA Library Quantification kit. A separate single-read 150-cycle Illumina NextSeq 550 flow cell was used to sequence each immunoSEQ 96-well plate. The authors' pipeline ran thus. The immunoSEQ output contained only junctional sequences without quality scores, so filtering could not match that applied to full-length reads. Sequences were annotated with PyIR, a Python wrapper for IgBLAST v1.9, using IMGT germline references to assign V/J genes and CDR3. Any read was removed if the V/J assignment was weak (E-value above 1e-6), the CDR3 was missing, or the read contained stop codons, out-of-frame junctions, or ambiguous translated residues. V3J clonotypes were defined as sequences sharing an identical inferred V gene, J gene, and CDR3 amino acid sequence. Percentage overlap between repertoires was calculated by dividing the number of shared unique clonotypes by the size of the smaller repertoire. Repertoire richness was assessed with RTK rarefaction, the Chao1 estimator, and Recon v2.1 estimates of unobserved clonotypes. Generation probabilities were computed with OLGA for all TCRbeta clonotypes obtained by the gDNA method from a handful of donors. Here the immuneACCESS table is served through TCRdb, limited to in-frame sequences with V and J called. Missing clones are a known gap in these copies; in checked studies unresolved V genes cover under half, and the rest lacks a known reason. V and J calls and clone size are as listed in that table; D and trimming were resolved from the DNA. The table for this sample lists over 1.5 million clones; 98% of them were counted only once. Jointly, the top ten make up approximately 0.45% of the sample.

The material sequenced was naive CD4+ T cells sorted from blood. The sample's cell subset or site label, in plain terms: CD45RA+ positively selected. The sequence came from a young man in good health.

The nucleotide sequence reads as follows: TGTGCCAGCAGTGAATATCGCGGTTTAACCGGGGAGCTGTTTTTT. This yields the protein CASSEYRGLTGELFF. The chain couples TRBV25-1 to TRBJ2-2; the D gene assignment is ambiguous. From a lookup of the germline V gene, CDR1 and CDR2 are MGHDK and SYGVNS. V is cut by 0 bases and J by 5 bases, and the space between the germline ends is 10 bases. Spanning cysteine to phenylalanine, the CDR3 consists of 15 amino acids. The sequence is cut down to CDR3 DNA, 45 bases in frame from base 1.